This TCR beta chain was recovered during a study of preoperative IRX-2 immunotherapy in early breast cancer. Assay used: immunoSEQ multiplex PCR; TCRdb lists only in-frame clones, some missing. The sample lists 35,000 to 50,000 clones; about 95% were seen once. This clone came up a few times. The V and J ends lost 1 base and 5 bases respectively, with 7 bases between them. Germline loops: CDR1 SGHTS, CDR2 YDEGEE. CDR3 length: 14 residues. As for treatment: preoperative locoregional IRX-2 cytokine immunotherapy. This phase Ib study tested locoregional IRX-2 cytokine immunotherapy given before surgery. The chain uses TRBV5-8 and TRBJ1-6; D remains unclear. This clonotype originated in a human donor with breast cancer. Source: tumor tissue, taken after IRX-2 immunotherapy. CDR3: CASSLTLNNSPLHF. The CDR3 DNA sequence: TGTGCCAGCAGCTTGACTCTGAATAATTCACCCCTCCACTTT.